This T cell receptor beta chain was identified during a study of blood T cell repertoires in COVID-19. In the authors' workflow: Using reference gene primer amplification, nucleated cell counts were estimated. Produced via immunoSEQ multiplex PCR; TCRdb's table is partial and in-frame only. The DNA gave D and trimming, while V, J and clone size come from that table. The sample holds 150,000 to 200,000 clones; about 84% are singletons and the top ten take approximately 6%. Participant-reported clinical history was the basis for cohort assignment. Germline values: CDR1 MNHEY, CDR2 SVGEGT. This CDR3 comprises 15 residues. V was trimmed by 7 bases and J by 0 bases, leaving 13 bases between them.

This receptor was identified in a man aged 40-55 years who had recovered from COVID-19. The sample consisted of PBMCs or T cells enriched from blood (not recorded which). The V call is TRBV6-2 or TRBV6-3, the J call TRBJ2-1, with D unclear. Written as DNA, the CDR3 is TGTGCCAGCACCCCCGGCGGAAGCTCCTACAATGAGCAGTTCTTC. This gives the protein CASTPGGSSYNEQFF.